A selection of T cell receptor beta chains follows, all from one sample in a study of cytomegalovirus exposure and HLA in healthy donors. The repertoire was sequenced with immunoSEQ multiplex PCR; TCRdb's copy has only in-frame clones and lacks some. In the table there are about 160,000 clones, less than 85% of which are singletons. Sample: PBMCs. The receptors here all came from a man between 50 and 59 years old in good health and CMV-seropositive. Both conserved end residues are part of each CDR3. A D gene is named only where the DNA matches it firmly. Only some rows state a clone size, as once, few, many or a class for expanded clones.

clone size: once
CDR3 length: 13
V gene: TRBV10-3
D gene: .
J gene: TRBJ1-5
CDR3 DNA: TGTGCCATCAGTGGATCGGGGGACCAGCCCCAGCATTTT
CDR3 protein: CAISGSGDQPQHF

clone size: .
CDR3 length: 15
V gene: TRBV11-2
D gene: TRBD1
J gene: TRBJ2-2
CDR3 DNA: TGTGCCAGCAGCTGGGGACAGGAAGGGACCGGGGAGCTGTTTTTT
CDR3 protein: CASSWGQEGTGELFF

clone size: .
CDR3 length: 14
V gene: TRBV5-4
D gene: .
J gene: TRBJ2-7
CDR3 DNA: TGTGCCAGCAGCTTAGCCGGGACAAACGACGAGCAGTACTTC
CDR3 protein: CASSLAGTNDEQYF

clone size: .
CDR3 length: 15
V gene: TRBV5-1
D gene: TRBD1
J gene: TRBJ2-5
CDR3 DNA: TGCGCCAGCAGAGACTTGACAGGGGGGCAAGAGACCCAGTACTTC
CDR3 protein: CASRDLTGGQETQYF

clone size: once
CDR3 length: 13
V gene: TRBV5-5
D gene: .
J gene: TRBJ1-5
CDR3 DNA: TGTGCCAGCAGCCGGTTGAGAGATCAGCCCCAGCATTTT
CDR3 protein: CASSRLRDQPQHF

clone size: .
CDR3 length: 15
V gene: TRBV10-3
D gene: TRBD2
J gene: TRBJ2-3
CDR3 DNA: TGTGCCATCAGGGGGGGGAGTCAGGGCACAGATACGCAGTATTTT
CDR3 protein: CAIRGGSQGTDTQYF

clone size: few
CDR3 length: 14
V gene: TRBV7-9
D gene: .
J gene: TRBJ1-5
CDR3 DNA: TGTTCCAGCAGCACCCTTCGGGGAGATCAGCCCCAGCATTTT
CDR3 protein: CSSSTLRGDQPQHF

clone size: once
CDR3 length: 13
V gene: TRBV7-3
D gene: .
J gene: TRBJ2-5
CDR3 DNA: TGTGCCAGCAGCCCCCTTCCGCAAGAGACCCAGTACTTC
CDR3 protein: CASSPLPQETQYF

clone size: few
CDR3 length: 15
V gene: TRBV11-3
D gene: .
J gene: TRBJ1-1
CDR3 DNA: TGTGCCAGCAGCTTAGGTTCTAGGGGGAACACTGAAGCTTTCTTT
CDR3 protein: CASSLGSRGNTEAFF

clone size: once
CDR3 length: 13
V gene: TRBV5-4
D gene: .
J gene: TRBJ1-6
CDR3 DNA: TGTGCCAGCAGCTTGCGAGGCAATTCACCCCTCCACTTT
CDR3 protein: CASSLRGNSPLHF

clone size: few
CDR3 length: 18
V gene: TRBV29-1
D gene: .
J gene: TRBJ2-1
CDR3 DNA: TGCAGCGTTGAAGAGCGGAGTTCCCAGGGTTCTATCGTGGATGAGCAGTTCTTC
CDR3 protein: CSVEERSSQGSIVDEQFF

clone size: .
CDR3 length: 13
V gene: TRBV5-1
D gene: .
J gene: TRBJ1-1
CDR3 DNA: TGCGCCAGCAGCTGGGACACAGGAAACGAAGCTTTCTTT
CDR3 protein: CASSWDTGNEAFF

clone size: .
CDR3 length: 17
V gene: TRBV2
D gene: TRBD2
J gene: TRBJ2-3
CDR3 DNA: TGTGCCAGCAGGCCTAAATTCCTAGCGGGAGGGCCATATACGCAGTATTTT
CDR3 protein: CASRPKFLAGGPYTQYF

clone size: .
CDR3 length: 13
V gene: TRBV2
D gene: TRBD2
J gene: TRBJ2-3
CDR3 DNA: TGTGCCAGCAGGGGACTAGTCACAGATACGCAGTATTTT
CDR3 protein: CASRGLVTDTQYF

clone size: .
CDR3 length: 13
V gene: TRBV2
D gene: .
J gene: TRBJ2-1
CDR3 DNA: TGTGCCAGCAGTTTGACAGGCCGGACTGAGCAGTTCTTC
CDR3 protein: CASSLTGRTEQFF

clone size: .
CDR3 length: 17
V gene: TRBV9
D gene: .
J gene: TRBJ1-2
CDR3 DNA: TGTGCCAGCAGCGTAGATTGGAGGGGTGGAGCGTCATATGGCTACACCTTC
CDR3 protein: CASSVDWRGGASYGYTF

clone size: .
CDR3 length: 14
V gene: TRBV4-1
D gene: TRBD1
J gene: TRBJ1-6
CDR3 DNA: TGCGCCAGCAGGGCTGGACAGGGGAATTCACCCCTCCACTTT
CDR3 protein: CASRAGQGNSPLHF

clone size: .
CDR3 length: 13
V gene: TRBV25-1
D gene: .
J gene: TRBJ2-7
CDR3 DNA: TGTGCCAGCAGGTCACGTACCTCCTACGAGCAGTACTTC
CDR3 protein: CASRSRTSYEQYF

clone size: once
CDR3 length: 17
V gene: TRBV28
D gene: .
J gene: TRBJ2-2
CDR3 DNA: TGTGCCAGCAGTTTAAGTGCTAGCTGGTCCAACATCGGGGAGCTGTTTTTT
CDR3 protein: CASSLSASWSNIGELFF

clone size: few
CDR3 length: 14
V gene: TRBV19
D gene: .
J gene: TRBJ1-2
CDR3 DNA: TGTGCCAGTAGTATAGATCCGGGGTTTGGCGGCTACACCTTC
CDR3 protein: CASSIDPGFGGYTF

clone size: few
CDR3 length: 11
V gene: TRBV20-1
D gene: .
J gene: TRBJ2-7
CDR3 DNA: TGCAGTGCTAGTTCGTCTTACGAGCAGTACTTC
CDR3 protein: CSASSSYEQYF

clone size: .
CDR3 length: 11
V gene: TRBV20-1
D gene: .
J gene: TRBJ2-7
CDR3 DNA: TGCAGTGCTATCGTCCTCTACGAGCAGTACTTC
CDR3 protein: CSAIVLYEQYF

clone size: once
CDR3 length: 15
V gene: TRBV5-1
D gene: TRBD1
J gene: TRBJ2-1
CDR3 DNA: TGCGCCAGCAGCTTACAGGGGGCAGACTACAATGAGCAGTTCTTC
CDR3 protein: CASSLQGADYNEQFF